This T cell receptor (beta chain) emerged from a study of T cell responses to AZD1222 COVID-19 vaccine. Profiled with immunoSEQ multiplex PCR; TCRdb holds only in-frame clones, not every one. The data show under 80,000 clones, approximately 85% seen once. The V gene's germline CDR1 is LGHDT and CDR2 YNNKEL (reference sequence). CDR3 length equals 15 residues. V shed 0 bases and J shed 4 bases, with 12 bases lying between them. The source of this sequence is an adult in good health. This chain links TRBV3-1 (or the pseudogene TRBV3-2) with TRBJ1-1; D perhaps matches TRBD1 (6 bases). The input for sequencing was peripheral blood, taken on day 0 of MenACWY control vaccination. The CDR3 sequence is CASSQDSGATTEAFF. CDR3 DNA: TGTGCCAGCAGCCAAGATTCGGGGGCGACCACTGAAGCTTTCTTT.